One and the same sample provided the 21 T cell receptor beta chains below, sequenced in a study of preoperative IRX-2 immunotherapy in early breast cancer. Treatment defined: preoperative locoregional IRX-2 cytokine immunotherapy. Sequenced by immunoSEQ multiplex PCR; TCRdb stores in-frame clones only, minus some. The table has about 23,000 clones, 75% to 90% seen once. Sequences were derived from tumor tissue, sampled after IRX-2 immunotherapy. These receptors were collected from a human donor with breast cancer.

This CDR3 reads CASSLGPNEQFF. The CDR3 nucleotides read TGTGCCAGCAGCTTAGGTCCCAATGAGCAGTTCTTC. This chain connects TRBV11-2 to TRBJ2-1; D gene ambiguous. V gave up 1 base and J gave up 6 bases, with 4 bases separating them. The CDR3 has 12 amino acids. Germline loops: CDR1 SGHAT, CDR2 FQNNGV.

The rearrangement links TRBV5-1 to TRBJ2-5; unclear D gene. Trimming took off 1 base at V and 2 bases at J, with 6 bases between the two ends. The CDR3 extends over 13 amino acids. From germline, CDR1 is SGHRS and CDR2 YFSETQ. In DNA form, the CDR3 reads TGCGCCAGCAGCTTGCCATTGCAAGAGACCCAGTACTTC. This sequence encodes CASSLPLQETQYF.

The chain combines TRBV4-1 with TRBJ1-4; 9 nucleotides match TRBD1. V shed 4 bases, J shed 5 bases, and the junction held 5 bases outside the gene matches. Germline values: CDR1 MGHRA, CDR2 YSYEKL. The CDR3 has 15 residues. CDR3 nucleotide sequence: TGCGCCAGCAGCCCCCCCGACAGGGGGAATGAAAAACTGTTTTTT. Amino acid sequence: CASSPPDRGNEKLFF.

The chain employs TRBV9 and TRBJ2-1, with 14 bases aligning to TRBD2. Germline trimming cut 3 bases from V and 6 bases from J; bases unmatched to any gene: 8. The CDR3 covers 17 residues. The germline gives CDR1 SGDLS, CDR2 YYNGEE. CDR3 coding DNA: TGTGCCAGCAGCGCGGGGACTAGCGGGGGCCTAGGCAATGAGCAGTTCTTC. This codes for CASSAGTSGGLGNEQFF.

The chain employs TRBV27 and TRBJ2-7, with TRBD2 matching over 9 bases. The CDR3 consists of 15 residues. Germline V CDR1 and CDR2: MNHEY, SMNVEV (reference sequence). The V gene end was trimmed by 6 bases and the J gene end by 4 bases; junction bases not matched to a gene: 10. CDR3: CASSPAGGGEYEQYF. CDR3 sequence (DNA): TGTGCCAGCAGCCCCGCGGGCGGGGGGGAATACGAGCAGTACTTC.

The chain is built from TRBV5-1 and TRBJ2-7; D is ambiguous. CDR3 size: 13 residues. V lost 2 bases and J 3 bases, leaving 9 bases between the germline ends. Germline loops: CDR1 SGHRS, CDR2 YFSETQ. CDR3 sequence: CASSLDGHYEQYF. The CDR3 DNA reads TGCGCCAGCAGCTTAGACGGTCACTACGAGCAGTACTTC.

This clone was seen once. J is TRBJ2-7 and V is TRBV4-2, with 7 bases that match TRBD2. The J segment lost 0 bases and the V segment lost 5 bases, leaving 10 bases of the junction unmatched. CDR1 is LGHNA and CDR2 is YNFKEQ in the germline V gene. The CDR3 sequence is 16 residues long. CDR3 region: CASSDFAGTTSYEQYF. The CDR3 DNA reads as TGTGCCAGCAGCGATTTCGCTGGGACTACCTCCTACGAGCAGTACTTC.

This clone was seen a single time. V gene TRBV11-3 combines with J gene TRBJ1-4, with unresolved D. Germline values: CDR1 SGHNT, CDR2 YENEEA. The CDR3 sequence is 13 residues long. V was pared by 10 bases and J by 5 bases, with 14 bases between. The CDR3 here is CATGRSPNEKLFF. CDR3 DNA: TGTGCCACCGGACGGAGTCCGAATGAAAAACTGTTTTTT.

V and J are TRBV6-1 and TRBJ1-1, with 7 bases that match TRBD1. This CDR3 is built from 14 residues. J lost 2 bases, V lost 5 bases, and 5 bases had no gene match. Germline loops: CDR1 MNHNS, CDR2 SASEGT. CDR3 coding DNA: TGTGCCAGCAGTTTACAGGGGCCTAACACTGAAGCTTTCTTT. Translating it yields CASSLQGPNTEAFF.

The chain couples TRBV9 to TRBJ2-5; the match to TRBD1 covers 9 bases. V lost 0 bases to trimming and J lost 5 bases; unmatched junction nucleotides: 8. Germline assignment: CDR1 SGDLS and CDR2 YYNGEE. The CDR3 consists of 16 residues. CDR3 in DNA: TGTGCCAGCAGCGTAGAGGGGACAGGGTGGGGGGAGACCCAGTACTTC. This gives the protein CASSVEGTGWGETQYF.

The chain combines TRBV11-2 with TRBJ2-1; TRBD2 is a possible D gene (6 bases). Germline assignment: CDR1 SGHAT and CDR2 FQNNGV. V was trimmed by 2 bases and J by 4 bases, leaving 9 bases between them. The CDR3 spans 14 residues. The CDR3 loop reads CASSLMGTYNEQFF. CDR3 DNA sequence: TGTGCCAGCAGCTTAATGGGGACTTACAATGAGCAGTTCTTC.

The V call is TRBV7-2, the J call TRBJ2-1, with TRBD1 as a possible D gene (5 bases). The CDR3 sequence is 17 residues long. From germline, CDR1 is SGHTA and CDR2 FQGNSA. Trimming stripped 5 bases from V and 0 bases from J, with 17 bases between. The CDR3 is CASSTRTRHRSYNEQFF. The CDR3 DNA sequence: TGTGCCAGCAGCACCCGGACACGTCATCGCTCCTACAATGAGCAGTTCTTC.

The chain is built from TRBV2 and TRBJ1-5; D might be TRBD1 (5 bases). CDR3 size: 12 residues. CDR1 is SNHLY and CDR2 is FYNNEI in the germline V gene. V was pared by 6 bases and J by 5 bases, with 8 bases between. The CDR3, as DNA: TGTGCCAGCAGGGTGACAGATCAGCCCCAGCATTTT. This codes for CASRVTDQPQHF.

V and J are TRBV6-5 and TRBJ2-3; the D is unclear. Germline CDR1 reads MNHEY; CDR2 reads SVGAGI. V lost 2 bases to trimming and J lost 3 bases, with 9 bases between them. This CDR3 comprises 14 residues. The CDR3 region has the DNA TGTGCCAGCAGTTACCTTCGCGGTACAGATACGCAGTATTTT. As protein: CASSYLRGTDTQYF.

V and J are TRBV5-4 and TRBJ2-3, with D unresolved. V dropped 7 bases and J dropped 3 bases, with 12 bases sitting between them. Germline V lookup: CDR1 SGHNT, CDR2 YYREEE (reference sequence). This CDR3 has 13 amino acids. In DNA, the CDR3 is TGTGCCAGCGGGCTGGTAGCAACAGATACGCAGTATTTT. Translated: CASGLVATDTQYF. Drawing the rest from reference TRBV5-4 and TRBJ2-3, the complete variable domain is ETGVTQSPTHLIKTRGQQVTLRCSSQSGHNTVSWYQQALGQGPQFIFQYYREEENGRGNFPPRFSGLQFPNYSSELNVNALELDDSALYLCASGLVATDTQYFGPGTRLTVL.

This clone was observed once. The chain carries TRBV2 and TRBJ1-1; the D gene is possibly TRBD1 (5 bases). Germline V gene data show CDR1 as SNHLY and CDR2 as FYNNEI. The CDR3 is 12 residues long. Trimming stripped 9 bases from V and 5 bases from J, with 13 bases between. CDR3 amino acids: CARSGTGTEAFF. The DNA of the CDR3 is TGTGCCAGGTCCGGGACCGGGACTGAAGCTTTCTTT.

The V and J genes are TRBV30 and TRBJ1-4; possible D gene TRBD1, 6 bases. Looked up from germline, CDR1 is GTSNPN and CDR2 is SVGIG (reference sequence). The CDR3 contains 12 residues. Trimming removed 8 bases from V and 4 bases from J, with 11 bases in between. Here the CDR3 reads CAQTGLNEKLFF. The CDR3, as DNA: TGTGCCCAGACAGGTCTTAATGAAAAACTGTTTTTT.

The rearrangement links TRBV28 to TRBJ2-1; 11 bases align to TRBD2. Losses at the gene ends were 7 bases for V and 3 bases for J; bases not matched to a gene: 8. CDR3 size: 16 residues. CDR1 MDHEN and CDR2 SYDVKM come from the germline V gene. The CDR3 coding sequence is TGTGCCAGCAAAGGATTAGCGGGAGGGAGCTACAATGAGCAGTTCTTC. Its protein is CASKGLAGGSYNEQFF.

The chain has TRBV9 and TRBJ2-2; a possible D gene is TRBD1 (5 bases). The V end was cut by 5 bases, the J end by 0 bases, with 11 bases between. Germline CDR1 is SGDLS and CDR2 is YYNGEE. The CDR3 runs to 15 residues. This chain's CDR3 is CASRLGHSNTGELFF. The DNA for the CDR3 is TGTGCCAGCAGACTCGGACACTCGAACACCGGGGAGCTGTTTTTT.

The CDR3 spells CASSGGTTSTDTQYF. The CDR3 nucleotides read TGTGCCAGCAGTGGGGGTACTACTAGCACAGATACGCAGTATTTT. The chain is built from TRBV2 and TRBJ2-3; D unresolved. Germline CDR1 SNHLY, CDR2 FYNNEI. The ends were cut back, 4 bases at V and 0 bases at J, with 11 bases in the middle. The CDR3 consists of 15 residues. Complete variable domain (other parts from reference TRBV2 and TRBJ2-3): EPEVTQTPSHQVTQMGQEVILRCVPISNHLYFYWYRQILGQKVEFLVSFYNNEISEKSEIFDDQFSVERPDGSNFTLKIRSTKLEDSAMYFCASSGGTTSTDTQYFGPGTRLTVL.

In its sample, this clone was seen a few times. The J gene is TRBJ2-7, the V gene TRBV7-7, with D perhaps matching TRBD1 (6 bases). This CDR3 is built from 13 residues. CDR1 and CDR2 (germline): SSHAT, FNYEAQ (reference sequence). V was shortened by 0 bases and J by 5 bases, with 8 bases between the two germline ends. The CDR3 is CASSLAQGNEQYF. DNA of the CDR3: TGTGCCAGCAGCTTAGCACAGGGTAACGAGCAGTACTTC.